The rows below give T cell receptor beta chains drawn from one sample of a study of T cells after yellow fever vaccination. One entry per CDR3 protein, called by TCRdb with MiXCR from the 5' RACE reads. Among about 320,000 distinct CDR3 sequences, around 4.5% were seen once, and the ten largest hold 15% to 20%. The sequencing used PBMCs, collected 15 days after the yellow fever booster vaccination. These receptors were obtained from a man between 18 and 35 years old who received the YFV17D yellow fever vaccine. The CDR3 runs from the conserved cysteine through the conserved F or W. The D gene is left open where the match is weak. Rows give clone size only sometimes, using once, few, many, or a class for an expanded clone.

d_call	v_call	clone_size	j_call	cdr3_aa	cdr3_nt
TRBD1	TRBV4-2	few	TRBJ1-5	CASSPGTGGSNQPQHF	TGTGCCAGCAGCCCTGGGACAGGGGGTAGCAATCAGCCCCAGCATTTT
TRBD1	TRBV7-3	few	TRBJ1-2	CASSADQGGYGYTF	TGTGCCAGCAGCGCAGACCAGGGGGGCTATGGCTACACCTTC
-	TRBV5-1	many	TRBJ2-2	CASRYRTANTGELFF	TGCGCCAGCAGGTACAGGACAGCGAACACCGGGGAGCTGTTTTTT
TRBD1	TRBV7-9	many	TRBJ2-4	CASSTLGQGNIQYF	TGTGCCAGCAGCACTTTGGGACAGGGCAACATTCAGTACTTC
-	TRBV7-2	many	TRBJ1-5	CASSHGGESQPQHF	TGTGCCAGCAGCCACGGGGGGGAAAGTCAGCCCCAGCATTTT
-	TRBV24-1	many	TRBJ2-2	CATSGETSTGELFF	TGTGCCACCAGTGGGGAAACAAGCACCGGGGAGCTGTTTTTT
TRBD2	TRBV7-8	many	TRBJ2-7	CASSISGAAYEQYF	TGTGCCAGCAGCATAAGCGGGGCCGCCTACGAGCAGTACTTC
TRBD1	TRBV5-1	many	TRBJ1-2	CASSGTGERGYTF	TGCGCCAGCAGCGGGACAGGGGAGCGTGGCTACACCTTC
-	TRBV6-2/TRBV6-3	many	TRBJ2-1	CASSYLVESDSSYNEQFF	TGTGCCAGCAGTTACCTAGTTGAGTCGGACAGTTCCTACAATGAGCAGTTCTTC
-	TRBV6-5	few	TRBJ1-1	CASSFAGLAEAFF	TGTGCCAGCAGTTTCGCAGGATTGGCTGAAGCTTTCTTT
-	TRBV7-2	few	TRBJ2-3	CASSGLADQDTQYF	TGTGCCAGCAGCGGCCTTGCGGATCAAGATACGCAGTATTTT
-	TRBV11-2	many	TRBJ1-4	CASSLAGTWEKLFF	TGTGCCAGCAGCTTGGCAGGGACTTGGGAAAAACTGTTTTTT
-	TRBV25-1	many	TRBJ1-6	CASSALSGGWNSPLHF	TGTGCCAGCAGTGCTCTATCGGGAGGGTGGAATTCACCCCTCCACTTT
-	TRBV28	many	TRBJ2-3	CASSPALPSTDTQYF	TGTGCCAGCAGTCCTGCGCTCCCCAGCACAGATACGCAGTATTTT
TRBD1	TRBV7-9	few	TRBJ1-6	CASTLYGQVNSPLHF	TGTGCCAGCACTCTGTACGGACAGGTGAATTCACCCCTCCACTTT
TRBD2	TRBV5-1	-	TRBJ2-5	CASSFLTAGLAGTFQETQYF	TGCGCCAGCAGCTTCCTTACTGCGGGACTAGCGGGGACCTTCCAAGAGACCCAGTACTTC
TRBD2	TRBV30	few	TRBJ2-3	CAWRTSGGLSTDTQYF	TGTGCCTGGAGGACTAGCGGGGGACTTAGCACAGATACGCAGTATTTT
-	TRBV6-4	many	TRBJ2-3	CASSANGARDTQYF	TGTGCCAGCAGTGCAAACGGGGCAAGAGATACGCAGTATTTT
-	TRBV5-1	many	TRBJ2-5	CASSLGQGIGRGETQYF	TGCGCCAGCAGCTTGGGCCAGGGTATAGGCCGAGGGGAGACCCAGTACTTC
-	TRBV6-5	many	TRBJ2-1	CASSRAHTDNEQFF	TGTGCCAGCAGCAGGGCGCACACCGACAATGAGCAGTTCTTC
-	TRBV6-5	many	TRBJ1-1	CASSFSRVSGTEAFF	TGTGCCAGCAGTTTCTCCAGGGTTAGTGGGACTGAAGCTTTCTTT
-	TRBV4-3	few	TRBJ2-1	CASSQGTSKYNEQFF	TGCGCCAGCAGCCAAGGGACATCTAAGTACAATGAGCAGTTCTTC
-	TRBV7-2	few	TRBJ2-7	CASSDRTGPYEQYF	TGTGCCAGCAGCGACCGGACTGGCCCCTACGAGCAGTACTTC
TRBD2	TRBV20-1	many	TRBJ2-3	CSARGLADTQYF	TGCAGTGCCCGGGGACTAGCGGACACGCAGTATTTT
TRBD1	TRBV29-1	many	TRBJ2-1	CSGGQGAWEQFF	TGCAGCGGCGGACAGGGGGCTTGGGAGCAGTTCTTC
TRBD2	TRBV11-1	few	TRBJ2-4	CASSSVTSTVSKNIQYF	TGTGCCAGCAGCTCGGTGACTAGCACGGTGTCCAAAAACATTCAGTACTTC
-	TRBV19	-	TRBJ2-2	CASSISGGRATGELFF	TGTGCCAGTAGTATTTCGGGTGGTCGGGCCACCGGGGAGCTGTTTTTT
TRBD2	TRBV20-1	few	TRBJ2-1	CSARSLAGSSYNEQFF	TGCAGTGCTAGAAGTCTAGCGGGGAGCTCCTACAATGAGCAGTTCTTC